The T cell receptor (beta chain) under discussion was sequenced for a study of CD8+ T cells in alopecia areata (dated by TCRdb to 2016 to 2019). Describing the broader study: Treated patients were enrolled in an open-label pilot trial of oral tofacitinib at 5 to 10 mg twice daily for moderate-to-severe alopecia areata. Patients stayed on tofacitinib for 6 to 18 months and then had 6 months of follow-up off drug so that delayed response and recurrence could be assessed. In treated patients, disease severity was measured using the SALT score, which gives the percentage of scalp surface area affected. In both human patients and the C3H/HeJ mouse model, the study applied high-throughput TCRbeta sequencing to look at T cell clonal expansion in alopecia areata. Human TCRbeta sequencing covered scalp tissue and sorted CD4+ and CD8+ peripheral blood T cells from patchy and totalis/universalis alopecia areata patients and healthy controls. Biopsies were taken from tofacitinib-treated patients at baseline and at 4 and 24 weeks of treatment, and a later scalp biopsy was taken in several of the tofacitinib-treated patients. Scalp clonality was compared among normal scalp (n=4), patchy alopecia areata scalp (n=8), and alopecia totalis/universalis scalp (n=8). RNA was obtained with the PAXgene miRNA kit for fixed scalp, the miRNeasy kit for PBMCs, and the RNeasy kit for mouse skin. Amplification of TCRbeta CDR3 regions was done by immunoSEQ multiplex PCR using 35 Vbeta forward primers and 13 Jbeta reverse primers. General findings and caveats noted by the study authors: During tofacitinib treatment, many expanded lesional clones stuck around in both scalp and blood, and this persistence may partly explain why relapse happens after treatment is stopped. Compared with normal scalp, lesional scalp, particularly in alopecia totalis/universalis, had higher clonality and more expanded CD8+ clones, which suggests antigenic drive. Scalp TCR repertoire analysis is complicated because resident alphabeta T cells in normal human skin are also sequenced, whereas mouse skin is dominated by gammadelta T cells. With tofacitinib, both scalp clonality and the number of expanded CD8+ clones among the top 100 scalp clones went down significantly. Compared with mice, TCR sequences shared between patients were less clear, possibly partly because of HLA diversity across the patient population. The treated cohort was small, with a single nonresponder, so links between baseline CD8+ expansion and response need larger studies.

The time point label for this specimen denotes: roughly 24 weeks on oral tofacitinib. The treatment or condition label for this specimen denotes: oral pan-JAK inhibitor, 5-10 mg twice daily. Peripheral blood and lesional scalp punch biopsies were obtained from patients with alopecia areata. PBMCs were separated by density centrifugation and stained for CD3, CD4 and CD8, after which CD4+ and CD8+ T cells were sorted on a FACSAria. The library was obtained by the immunoSEQ multiplex PCR assay. RNA was extracted from all samples and reverse transcribed into cDNA, which served as template for TCR sequencing. First-strand cDNA was synthesized using SuperScript III with a 2:1 mix of oligo-dT and random hexamers. A synthetic immune receptor repertoire was used to gauge amplification bias, and whatever bias remained was removed computationally. Per the authors' processing: Raw reads were preprocessed to remove errors, and CDR3 was defined according to IMGT conventions as the region from the conserved cysteine to phenylalanine. Clonality was computed as 1 minus the Shannon entropy, with the entropy normalized by log2 of the number of productive unique TCRs. Whether scalp clones were CD4 or CD8 was inferred by matching scalp TCRbeta sequences against CD4 and CD8 repertoires sorted from blood. TCRdb limited this immuneACCESS table to in-frame rearrangements with V and J called. A share of clones is missing; checked studies link under half to unresolved V genes, and the rest is unexplained. From that table come the V and J calls and clone size; the DNA was used to work out D and trimming. The sample table holds about 76,000 clones, of which around 61% were seen once. About a quarter of the sample rests with the top ten.

V lost 0 bases and J lost 3 bases, and the count of bases not matched to a germline gene is 4. From the germline V gene, CDR1 is SGHVS and CDR2 is FNYEAQ. From the cysteine up to the phenylalanine, the CDR3 has a length of 15 residues. The retained sequence is limited to the CDR3, 45 bases, with the frame set at the first base. This clone was seen a handful of times. The antigen it binds to is not known. Base-call qualities are not available, and no considerably larger clone is one nucleotide away. The rearrangement combines TRBV7-6 with TRBJ2-7, with 8 junctional bases fitting TRBD2. The material was CD8+ T cells sorted from blood, obtained at week 24, from a patient treated with tofacitinib. This TCR derives from a human donor with alopecia areata. The CDR3 has the sequence CASSLALAEIYEQYF. The DNA is as follows: TGTGCCAGCAGCTTAGCACTAGCGGAGATCTACGAGCAGTACTTC.